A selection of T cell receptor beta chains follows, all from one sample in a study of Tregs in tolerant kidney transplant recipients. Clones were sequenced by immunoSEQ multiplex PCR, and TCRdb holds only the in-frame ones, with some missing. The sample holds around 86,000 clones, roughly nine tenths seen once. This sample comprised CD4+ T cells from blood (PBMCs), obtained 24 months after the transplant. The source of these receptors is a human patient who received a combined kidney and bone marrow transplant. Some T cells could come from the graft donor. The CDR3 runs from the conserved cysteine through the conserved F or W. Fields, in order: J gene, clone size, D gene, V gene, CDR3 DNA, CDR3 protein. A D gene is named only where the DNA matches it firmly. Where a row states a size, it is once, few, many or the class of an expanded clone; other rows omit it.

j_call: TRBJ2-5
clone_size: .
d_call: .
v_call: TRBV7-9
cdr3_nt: TGTGCCAGCAGCTCCGCGGCAGATCAAGAGACCCAGTACTTC
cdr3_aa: CASSSAADQETQYF

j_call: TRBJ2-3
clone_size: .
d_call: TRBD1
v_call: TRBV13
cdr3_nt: TGTGCCAGCAGCTCCCTGACAGGGGGAAAAGATACGCAGTATTTT
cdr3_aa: CASSSLTGGKDTQYF

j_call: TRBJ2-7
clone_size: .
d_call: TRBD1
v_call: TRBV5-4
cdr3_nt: TGTGCCAGCAGCTCCAGACAGGGGGCTTACGAGCAGTACTTC
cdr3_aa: CASSSRQGAYEQYF

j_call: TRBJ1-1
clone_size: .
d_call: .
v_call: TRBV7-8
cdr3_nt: TGTGCCAGCAGCTTATTACAGAGAGCTGAAGCTTTCTTT
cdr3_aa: CASSLLQRAEAFF

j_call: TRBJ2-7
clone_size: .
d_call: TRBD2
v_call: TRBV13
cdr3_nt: TGTGCCAGCAGCGCCGGGACTAGAGTATTACACGAGCAGTACTTC
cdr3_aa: CASSAGTRVLHEQYF

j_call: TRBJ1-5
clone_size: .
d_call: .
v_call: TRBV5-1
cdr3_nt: TGCGCCAGCAGTCGGGGTAAGAATCAGCCCCAGCATTTT
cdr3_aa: CASSRGKNQPQHF

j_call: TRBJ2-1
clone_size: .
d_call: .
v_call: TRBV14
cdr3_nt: TGTGCCAGCAGCCAAGACTTGTGGGGGGGGGCTGTCGAGCAGTTCTTC
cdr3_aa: CASSQDLWGGAVEQFF

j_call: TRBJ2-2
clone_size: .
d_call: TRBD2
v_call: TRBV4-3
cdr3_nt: TGCGCCAGCAGCCAATTAGGCGGGAGGTCGAACACCGGGGAGCTGTTTTTT
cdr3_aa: CASSQLGGRSNTGELFF

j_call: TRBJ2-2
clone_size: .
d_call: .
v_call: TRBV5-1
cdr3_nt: TGCGCCAGCAGCTTGATACAGAACACCGGGGAGCTGTTTTTT
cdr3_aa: CASSLIQNTGELFF

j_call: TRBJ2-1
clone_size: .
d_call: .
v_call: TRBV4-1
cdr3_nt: TGCGCCAGCAGCCAAGCGCGGTCTTCGGAGGGGTTCTTC
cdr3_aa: CASSQARSSEGFF

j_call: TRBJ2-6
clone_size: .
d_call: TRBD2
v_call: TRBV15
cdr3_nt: TGTGCCACCAGCAGAGATGCAGGGAGGGCTGGGGCCAACGTCCTGACTTTC
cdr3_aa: CATSRDAGRAGANVLTF

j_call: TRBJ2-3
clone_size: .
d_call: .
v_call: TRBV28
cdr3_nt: TGTGCCAGCAGCTGGGGCCAGCGGGTGACAGATACGCAGTATTTT
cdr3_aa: CASSWGQRVTDTQYF

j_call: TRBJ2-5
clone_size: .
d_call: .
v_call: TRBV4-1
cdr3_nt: TGCGCCAGCAGCCCGCAACCGGGACAAGAGACCCAGTACTTC
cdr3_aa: CASSPQPGQETQYF

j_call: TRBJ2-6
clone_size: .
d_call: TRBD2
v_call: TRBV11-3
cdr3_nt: TGTGCCAGCAGCCATCTAGCGGGAGGAAACTCTGGGGCCAACGTCCTGACTTTC
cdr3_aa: CASSHLAGGNSGANVLTF

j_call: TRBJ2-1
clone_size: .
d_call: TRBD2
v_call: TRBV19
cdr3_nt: TGTGCCAGTAGTATGCGGCTAGCGGGGGGGAATGAGCAGTTCTTC
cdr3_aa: CASSMRLAGGNEQFF

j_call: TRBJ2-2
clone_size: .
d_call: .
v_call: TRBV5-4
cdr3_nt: TGTGCCAGCAGCTTGAAAGGGACTGTGAACACCGGGGAGCTGTTTTTT
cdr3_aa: CASSLKGTVNTGELFF

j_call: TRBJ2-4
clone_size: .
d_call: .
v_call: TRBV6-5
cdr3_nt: TGTGCCAGCAGTTCCCCCGCCCGGGGCAAAAACATTCAGTACTTC
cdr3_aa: CASSSPARGKNIQYF

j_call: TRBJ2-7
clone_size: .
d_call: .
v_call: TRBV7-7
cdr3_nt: TGTGCCAGCAGCCTCGGCGTTCGGGACGAGCAGTACTTC
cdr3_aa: CASSLGVRDEQYF

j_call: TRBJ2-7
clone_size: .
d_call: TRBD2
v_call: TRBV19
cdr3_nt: TGTGCCAGTAGTATTGCTAGCGGGAGGGCCGAAGAGCAGTACTTC
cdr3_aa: CASSIASGRAEEQYF

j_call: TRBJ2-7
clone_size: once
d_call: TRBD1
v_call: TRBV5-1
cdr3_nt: TGCGCCAGCAGCTTTACCGGGACAGGGGCGACCTACGAGCAGTACTTC
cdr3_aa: CASSFTGTGATYEQYF

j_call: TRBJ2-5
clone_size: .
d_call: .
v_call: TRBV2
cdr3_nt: TGTGCCAGCAGTGAAGCGCCGAGGGCTTCAAAGACCCAGTACTTC
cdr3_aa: CASSEAPRASKTQYF

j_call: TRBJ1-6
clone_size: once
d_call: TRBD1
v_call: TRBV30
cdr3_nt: TGTGCCTGGGCTTCGTACGGGACAGGGAACTATCGTTCACCCCTCCACTTT
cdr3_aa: CAWASYGTGNYRSPLHF

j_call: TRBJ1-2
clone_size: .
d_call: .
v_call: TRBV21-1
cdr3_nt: TGTGCCAGCAGCAAACCGAGGACACGAGCTAACTATGGCTACACCTTC
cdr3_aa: CASSKPRTRANYGYTF

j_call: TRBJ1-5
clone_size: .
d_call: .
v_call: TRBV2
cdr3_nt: TGTGCCAGCAATGGAAATCAGGCAAGTCAGCCCCAGCATTTT
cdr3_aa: CASNGNQASQPQHF

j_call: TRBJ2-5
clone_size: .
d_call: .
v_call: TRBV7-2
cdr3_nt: TGTGCCAGCAGCTACCGGAAGCTCGCGGCCCAAGAGACCCAGTACTTC
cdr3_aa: CASSYRKLAAQETQYF

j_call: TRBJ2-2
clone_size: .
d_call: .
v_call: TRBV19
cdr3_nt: TGTGCCAGTAGTATGTTCCTAGTGGCCGGGGAGCTGTTTTTT
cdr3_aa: CASSMFLVAGELFF

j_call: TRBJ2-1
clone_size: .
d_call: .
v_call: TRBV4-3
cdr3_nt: TGCGCCAGCAGCCAAGGCGTTAGCAGCAATGAGCAGTTCTTC
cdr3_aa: CASSQGVSSNEQFF

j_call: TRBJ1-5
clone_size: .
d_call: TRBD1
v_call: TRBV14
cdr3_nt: TGTGCCAGCACACACCCTAGCCAGGGGCCCCCGGGACAGGGTTTAAGGCACAATCAGCCCCAGCATTTT
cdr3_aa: CASTHPSQGPPGQGLRHNQPQHF

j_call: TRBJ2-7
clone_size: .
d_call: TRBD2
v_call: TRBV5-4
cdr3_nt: TGTGCCAGCAGCCGGAATCGCGGGAGATACGAGCAGTACTTC
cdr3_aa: CASSRNRGRYEQYF

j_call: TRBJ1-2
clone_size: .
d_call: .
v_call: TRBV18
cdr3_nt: TGTGCCAGCTCACCTGGAGGGGAACTTAACTATGGCTACACCTTC
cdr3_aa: CASSPGGELNYGYTF

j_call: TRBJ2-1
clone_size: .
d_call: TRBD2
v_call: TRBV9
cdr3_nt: TGTGCCAGCAGCGCAAGTAGCGGGAGCCACAATGAGCAGTTCTTC
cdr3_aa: CASSASSGSHNEQFF

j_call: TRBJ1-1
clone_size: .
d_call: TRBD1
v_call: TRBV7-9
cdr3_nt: TGTGCCAGCAGCACCCGACAGGGGGCCAACACTGAAGCTTTCTTT
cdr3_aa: CASSTRQGANTEAFF

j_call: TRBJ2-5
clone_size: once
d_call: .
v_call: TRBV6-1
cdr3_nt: TGTGCCAGCAGTGCTGGGGGCTTTGAGACCCAGTACTTC
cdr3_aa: CASSAGGFETQYF

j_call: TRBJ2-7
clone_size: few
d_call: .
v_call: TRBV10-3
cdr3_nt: TGTGCCATCAGCTCCGGGTCCGCTACCTACGAGCAGTACTTC
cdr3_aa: CAISSGSATYEQYF

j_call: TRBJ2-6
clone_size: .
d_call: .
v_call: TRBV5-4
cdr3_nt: TGTGCCAGCAGCGCACGGAGCTCTGGGGCCAACGTCCTGACTTTC
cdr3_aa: CASSARSSGANVLTF

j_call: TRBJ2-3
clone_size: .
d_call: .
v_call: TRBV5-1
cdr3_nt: TGCGCCAGCAGCGTGGACCCAGCGACAGATACGCAGTATTTT
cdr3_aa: CASSVDPATDTQYF

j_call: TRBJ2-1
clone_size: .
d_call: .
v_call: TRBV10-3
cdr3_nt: TGTGCGGCCTCCAGGGTAGACAATGAGCAGTTCTTC
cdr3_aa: CAASRVDNEQFF

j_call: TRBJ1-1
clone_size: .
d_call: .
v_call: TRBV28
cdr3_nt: TGTGCCAGCAGTTTAAATGGGCTGACTGAAGCTTTCTTT
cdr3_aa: CASSLNGLTEAFF

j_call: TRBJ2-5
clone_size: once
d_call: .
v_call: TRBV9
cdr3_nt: TGTGCCAGCACCCCCCGCGGCACGTACCAAGAGACCCAGTACTTC
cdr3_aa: CASTPRGTYQETQYF

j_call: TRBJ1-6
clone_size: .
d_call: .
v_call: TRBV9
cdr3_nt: TGTGCCAGCAGCTCCCGAAAGGGGTCATTCAATTCACCCCTCCACTTT
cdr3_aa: CASSSRKGSFNSPLHF

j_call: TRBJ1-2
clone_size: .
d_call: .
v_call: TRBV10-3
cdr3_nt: TGTGCCATCAATCCCGGGACAACATATGGCTACACCTTC
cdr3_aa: CAINPGTTYGYTF

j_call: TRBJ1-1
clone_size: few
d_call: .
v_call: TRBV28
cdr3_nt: TGTGCCAGCAGTTTAGCCCCCCCGTCTCGCAGGGTCACTGAAGCTTTCTTT
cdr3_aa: CASSLAPPSRRVTEAFF

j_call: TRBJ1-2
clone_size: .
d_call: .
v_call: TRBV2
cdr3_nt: TGTGCCAGCAGCCGGGGGGACACTCCCGGCTACACCTTC
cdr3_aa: CASSRGDTPGYTF

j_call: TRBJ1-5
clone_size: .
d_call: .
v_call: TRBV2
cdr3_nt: TGTGCCAGCACCCGGGCGGGTGCCAATAGCAATCAGCCCCAGCATTTT
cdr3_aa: CASTRAGANSNQPQHF

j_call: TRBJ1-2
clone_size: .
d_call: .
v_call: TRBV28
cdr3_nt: TGTGCCAGCAGTTTACAGGGTAACTATGGCTACACCTTC
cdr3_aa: CASSLQGNYGYTF

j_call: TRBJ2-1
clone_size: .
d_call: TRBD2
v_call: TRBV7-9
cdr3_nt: TGTGCCAGCAGCTTAGCGCCCACCGGCGGGGGAGCCTACAATGAGCAGTTCTTC
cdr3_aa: CASSLAPTGGGAYNEQFF

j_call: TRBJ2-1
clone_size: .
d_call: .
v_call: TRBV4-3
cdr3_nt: TGCGCCAGCAGCCAAGAGGGGACAAACTACAATGAGCAGTTCTTC
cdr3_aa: CASSQEGTNYNEQFF